The 24 T cell receptor beta chains below come from one sample, sequenced in a study of PD-L1 blockade in urothelial cancer. Time point in this sample: peripheral blood 6 weeks after treatment start. Generated by immunoSEQ multiplex PCR, the TCRdb table keeps only in-frame clones and is missing some. The table lists some 41,000 clones, about 80% of them singletons, with over 12% in the top ten. Material: PBMCs, obtained around atezolizumab (anti-PD-L1) treatment. The receptors were gathered from a man between 60 and 75 years old with urothelial cancer.

The chain employs TRBV6-1 and TRBJ2-7; D may be TRBD1 (5 bases). The germline gives CDR1 MNHNS, CDR2 SASEGT. This CDR3 has 14 residues. Trimming stripped 1 base from V and 0 bases from J, with 7 bases between. This CDR3 reads CASSEDRNSYEQYF. In DNA, the CDR3 is TGTGCCAGCAGTGAAGACAGGAACTCCTACGAGCAGTACTTC.

The gene calls are TRBV7-8 and TRBJ2-7; 12 bases align to TRBD2. The length of the CDR3 is 16 residues. Germline CDR1 is SGHVS and CDR2 is FQNEAQ. V lost 4 bases and J lost 2; bases outside the gene matches: 6. CDR3 loop: CASSSSGGAVAYEQYF. Here the CDR3 DNA reads TGTGCCAGCAGCTCTAGCGGGGGGGCGGTGGCCTACGAGCAGTACTTC.

This chain uses TRBV7-8 with TRBJ2-7; 10 bases match TRBD1. This CDR3 spans 15 amino acids. Unmatched junction bases numbered 6, after V lost 5 bases and J lost 2 bases. Germline V gene lookup returns CDR1 SGHVS and CDR2 FQNEAQ. The CDR3 loop is CASSTRDRGPYEQYF. The CDR3 DNA is TGTGCCAGCAGCACCCGGGACAGGGGACCCTACGAGCAGTACTTC. The variable domain in full, completed from reference TRBV7-8 and TRBJ2-7, reads GAGVSQSPRYKVAKRGQDVALRCDPISGHVSLFWYQQALGQGPEFLTYFQNEAQLDKSGLPSDRFFAERPEGSVSTLKIQRTQQEDSAVYLCASSTRDRGPYEQYFGPGTRLTVT.

The chain is built from TRBV7-3 and TRBJ2-2; 10 bases map to TRBD1. Germline CDR1 and CDR2: SGHTA and FQGTGA. V gave up 5 bases and J gave up 4 bases; unmatched junction bases: 4. CDR3 length equals 15 residues. CDR3 nucleotides: TGTGCCAGCAGCACCGGGACAGGGGTCACCGGGGAGCTGTTTTTT. This encodes CASSTGTGVTGELFF.

The chain links TRBV6-5 to TRBJ1-6, with a tentative D call TRBD1 (5 bases). Germline V gives CDR1 MNHEY, CDR2 SVGAGI. The CDR3 spans 12 residues. V lost 2 bases and J lost 14, with 10 bases in between. The CDR3 reads CASSYGGGALHF. CDR3 nucleotides: TGTGCCAGCAGTTACGGCGGAGGGGCCCTCCACTTT.

The J gene is TRBJ2-5, the V gene TRBV6-6; 9 nucleotides align to TRBD2. The length of the CDR3 is 14 residues. The V gene end was trimmed by 5 bases and the J gene end by 5 bases; junction bases not matched to a gene: 6. Germline CDR1 is MNHNY and CDR2 is SVGAGI (reference sequence). The DNA of the CDR3 is TGTGCCAGCAGTGGCGGGGGGGCAGGGGAGACCCAGTACTTC. This translates into CASSGGGAGETQYF.

The gene calls are TRBV28 and TRBJ1-6, with D unclear. The CDR3 contains 13 residues. Trimming took 8 bases from V and 0 from J, leaving 5 bases between them. CDR1 is MDHEN and CDR2 is SYDVKM in the germline V gene. For the CDR3, the DNA is TGTGCCAGCGACACCTCCTATAATTCACCCCTCCACTTT. Translated, it gives CASDTSYNSPLHF.

The rearrangement joins TRBV2 to TRBJ1-1; no definite D call. The germline V gene encodes CDR1 SNHLY and CDR2 FYNNEI. Trimming removed 4 bases from V and 3 bases from J, with 9 bases in between. The CDR3 loop spans 13 amino acids. CDR3 residues: CASSVSPDTEAFF. The CDR3 bases are TGTGCCAGCAGTGTTAGTCCTGACACTGAAGCTTTCTTT.

In its sample, this clone is medium-sized. This chain links TRBV4-1 with TRBJ2-7; D may be TRBD1 (6 bases). Germline V gene sequence: CDR1 MGHRA, CDR2 YSYEKL. The CDR3 consists of 15 residues. The ends were cut back, 1 base at V and 5 bases at J, with 15 bases in the middle. This CDR3 is CASSQVQGTYDEQYF. The CDR3 DNA reads TGCGCCAGCAGCCAAGTTCAGGGGACCTACGACGAGCAGTACTTC.

This clone was seen a few times. The chain uses TRBV19 and TRBJ2-7; D gene ambiguous. Per the germline V gene, CDR1 is LNHDA and CDR2 is SQIVND (reference sequence). The CDR3 has 13 residues. V gave up 9 bases and J gave up 3 bases, with 15 bases separating them. The CDR3: CARLRLPLYEQYF. As DNA, the CDR3 is TGTGCCAGACTCAGGCTCCCCCTCTACGAGCAGTACTTC.

Only one count was recorded for this clone. V gene TRBV7-8 combines with J gene TRBJ2-7; tentatively, D is TRBD1 (5 bases). This CDR3 is 15 amino acids long. Per germline, CDR1 SGHVS and CDR2 FQNEAQ. V shed 1 base and J shed 4 bases, with 14 bases lying between them. The CDR3 region has the DNA TGTGCCAGCAGCTTAGTAGGGGTATCAGGATACGAGCAGTACTTC. Protein: CASSLVGVSGYEQYF. Full variable domain (missing parts from reference TRBV7-8 and TRBJ2-7): GAGVSQSPRYKVAKRGQDVALRCDPISGHVSLFWYQQALGQGPEFLTYFQNEAQLDKSGLPSDRFFAERPEGSVSTLKIQRTQQEDSAVYLCASSLVGVSGYEQYFGPGTRLTVT.

V and J are TRBV7-9 and TRBJ2-1, with TRBD2 matching 12 bases. There are 15 residues in the CDR3. Trimming cost V 6 bases and J 7 bases; bases outside gene matches: 7. CDR1 is SEHNR and CDR2 is FQNEAQ in the germline V gene (reference sequence). This chain's CDR3 is CASSLLAGGRNEQFF. CDR3 in DNA: TGTGCCAGCAGTTTGCTAGCGGGGGGGCGAAATGAGCAGTTCTTC.

The chain has TRBV6-5 and TRBJ1-6; 9 nucleotides line up with TRBD1. With 6 bases clipped from V and 8 bases from J, the junction kept 8 bases outside the gene matches. The CDR3 has 15 amino acids. Germline values: CDR1 MNHEY, CDR2 SVGAGI. The chain's CDR3 is CASRQGQGYHSPLHF. The CDR3 nucleotides are TGTGCCAGCAGGCAGGGACAGGGATATCATTCACCCCTCCACTTT.

The chain is built from TRBV19 and TRBJ2-7; 9 bases align to TRBD1. Germline loops: CDR1 LNHDA, CDR2 SQIVND (reference sequence). This CDR3 has 14 amino acids. V lost 8 bases and J lost 4; bases outside the gene matches: 9. The CDR3 is CASRGDRVLYEQYF. The CDR3 region has the DNA TGTGCCAGTCGAGGGGACAGGGTTCTTTACGAGCAGTACTTC.

The chain has TRBV20-1 and TRBJ1-1; TRBD1 matches at 9 bases. J was trimmed by 9 bases and V by 6 bases; bases with no gene match: 5. Per the germline V gene, CDR1 is DFQATT and CDR2 is SNEGSKA (reference sequence). The CDR3 contains 11 residues. As DNA, the CDR3 is TGCAGTGCCCCGGGACAGGGTCAAGCTTTCTTT. Protein product: CSAPGQGQAFF.

The chain links TRBV27 to TRBJ1-6; TRBD1 aligns across 7 bases. V lost 4 bases and J lost 7; bases outside the gene matches: 10. The germline gives CDR1 MNHEY, CDR2 SMNVEV (reference sequence). CDR3 length: 16 residues. DNA for the CDR3: TGTGCCAGCAGTTGGCGAGGGGGCGCGCAGAATTCACCCCTCCACTTT. Encoded protein: CASSWRGGAQNSPLHF.

The gene calls are TRBV19 and TRBJ2-7, with TRBD1 identical over 11 bases. The CDR3 has 15 residues. Germline V CDR1 and CDR2: LNHDA, SQIVND (reference sequence). V trimming: 5 bases; J trimming: 8 bases; junction bases outside the gene matches: 11. In DNA, the CDR3 is TGTGCCAGTAGTCTCCAAAGGGACAGGGGGAACAAGCAGTACTTC. As protein: CASSLQRDRGNKQYF. Variable domain in full (rest from reference TRBV19 and TRBJ2-7): DGGITQSPKYLFRKEGQNVTLSCEQNLNHDAMYWYRQDPGQGLRLIYYSQIVNDFQKGDIAEGYSVSREKKESFPLTVTSAQKNPTAFYLCASSLQRDRGNKQYFGPGTRLTVT.

The V call is TRBV5-6, the J call TRBJ2-2; no definite D call. The germline V and J ends were trimmed by 2 bases and 4 bases, with 6 bases remaining between them. CDR3 length: 13 residues. Per germline, CDR1 SGHDT and CDR2 YYEEEE. The CDR3 DNA reads TGTGCCAGCAGCTTCGGAGCCACCGGGGAGCTGTTTTTT. It specifies CASSFGATGELFF.

The rearrangement uses TRBV4-1 and TRBJ1-3; D is ambiguous. The CDR3 totals 15 residues. Germline CDR1 and CDR2: MGHRA and YSYEKL. The ends were cut back, 0 bases at V and 2 bases at J, with 8 bases in the middle. This CDR3 reads CASSQDLGAGNTIYF. In DNA, the CDR3 is TGCGCCAGCAGCCAAGATCTCGGGGCTGGAAACACCATATATTTT.

This clone appeared once. The rearrangement links TRBV27 to TRBJ1-6, with 8 bases fitting TRBD1. The CDR3 loop spans 17 amino acids. Per germline, CDR1 MNHEY and CDR2 SMNVEV (reference sequence). V was pared by 1 base and J by 0 bases, with 2 bases of the junction left unmatched. The CDR3 coding sequence is TGTGCCAGCAGTTTATTCACAGGGGGCTCCTATAATTCACCCCTCCACTTT. This gives the protein CASSLFTGGSYNSPLHF.

The gene calls are TRBV28 and TRBJ1-5; perhaps TRBD1 as D (5 bases). Germline CDR1 reads MDHEN; CDR2 reads SYDVKM. This CDR3 comprises 14 residues. The V and J ends lost 5 bases and 6 bases respectively, with 14 bases between them. CDR3 sequence reads: CASSIPGYGQPQHF. The CDR3 DNA is TGTGCCAGCAGTATTCCAGGGTACGGTCAGCCCCAGCATTTT. The full variable domain, with the rest looked up from reference TRBV28 and TRBJ1-5, is DVKVTQSSRYLVKRTGEKVFLECVQDMDHENMFWYRQDPGLGLRLIYFSYDVKMKEKGDIPEGYSVSREKKERFSLILESASTNQTSMYLCASSIPGYGQPQHFGDGTRLSIL.

V gene TRBV11-2 combines with J gene TRBJ1-2; D gene uncertain. Germline V lookup: CDR1 SGHAT, CDR2 FQNNGV. This CDR3 spans 14 amino acids. Trimming removed 1 base from V and 4 bases from J, with 10 bases in between. CDR3 sequence (DNA): TGTGCCAGCAGCTTAGGGCTTGAGGGCTATGGCTACACCTTC. This translates into CASSLGLEGYGYTF.

V usage is TRBV5-1 and J usage is TRBJ2-2, with a tentative D call TRBD2 (6 bases). Trimming shortened V by 0 bases and J by 7 bases, and 7 bases separated the two germline ends. This CDR3 is built from 13 residues. Germline values: CDR1 SGHRS, CDR2 YFSETQ. CDR3 region: CASSLVSGGELFF. The CDR3 nucleotides are TGCGCCAGCAGCTTGGTTAGCGGCGGGGAGCTGTTTTTT.

This chain links TRBV30 with TRBJ2-2, with D possibly TRBD2 on 7 matching bases. V was clipped by 0 bases and J by 8 bases, with 10 bases between them. CDR3 length: 13 amino acids. In germline, CDR1 is GTSNPN, CDR2 SVGIG (reference sequence). The CDR3: CAWSVRGAGELFF. CDR3 coding DNA: TGTGCCTGGAGTGTACGGGGGGCAGGGGAGCTGTTTTTT.